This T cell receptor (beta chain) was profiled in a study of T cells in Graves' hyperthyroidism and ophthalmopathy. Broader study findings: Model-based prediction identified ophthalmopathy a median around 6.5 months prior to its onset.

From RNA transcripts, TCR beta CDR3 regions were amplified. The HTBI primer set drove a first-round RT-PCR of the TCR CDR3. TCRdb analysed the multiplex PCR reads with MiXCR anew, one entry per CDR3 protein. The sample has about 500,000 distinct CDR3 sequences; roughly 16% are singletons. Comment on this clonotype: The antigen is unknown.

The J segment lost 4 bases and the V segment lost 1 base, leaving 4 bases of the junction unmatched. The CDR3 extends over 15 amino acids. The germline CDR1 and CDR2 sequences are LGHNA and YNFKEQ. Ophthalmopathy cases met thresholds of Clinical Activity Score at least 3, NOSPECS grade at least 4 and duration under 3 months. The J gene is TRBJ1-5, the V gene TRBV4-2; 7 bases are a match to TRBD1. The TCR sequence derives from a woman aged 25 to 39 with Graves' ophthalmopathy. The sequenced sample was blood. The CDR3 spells CASSQGNRGNQPQHF. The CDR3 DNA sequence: TGTGCCAGCAGCCAAGGAAACAGGGGAAATCAGCCCCAGCATTTT.